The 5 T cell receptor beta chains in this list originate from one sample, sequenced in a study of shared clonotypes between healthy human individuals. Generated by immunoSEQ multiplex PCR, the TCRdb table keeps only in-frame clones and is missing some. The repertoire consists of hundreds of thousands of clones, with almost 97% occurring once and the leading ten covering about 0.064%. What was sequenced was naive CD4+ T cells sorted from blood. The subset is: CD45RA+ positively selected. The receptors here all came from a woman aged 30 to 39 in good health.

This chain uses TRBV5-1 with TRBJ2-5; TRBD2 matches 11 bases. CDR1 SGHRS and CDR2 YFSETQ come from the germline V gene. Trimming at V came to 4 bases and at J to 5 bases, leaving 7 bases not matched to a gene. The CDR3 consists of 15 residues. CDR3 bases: TGCGCCAGCAGCCCGCTAGCGGGAGGAGTGGAGACCCAGTACTTC. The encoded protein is CASSPLAGGVETQYF.

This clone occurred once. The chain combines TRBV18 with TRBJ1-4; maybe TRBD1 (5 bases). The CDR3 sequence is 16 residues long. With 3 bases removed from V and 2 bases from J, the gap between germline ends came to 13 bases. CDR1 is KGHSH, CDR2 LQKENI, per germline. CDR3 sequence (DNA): TGTGCCAGCTCACCGACTAGGGGCACCACTAATGAAAAACTGTTTTTT. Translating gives CASSPTRGTTNEKLFF.

DNA for the CDR3: TGTGCCAGCAGCTTATCGGCGGCGAACACTGAAGCTTTCTTT. Translated: CASSLSAANTEAFF. This chain links TRBV7-2 with TRBJ1-1, with D uncertain. CDR1 SGHTA and CDR2 FQGNSA come from the germline V gene. Deletions cut 2 bases from V and 1 base from J, with 8 bases between. This CDR3 has 14 amino acids.

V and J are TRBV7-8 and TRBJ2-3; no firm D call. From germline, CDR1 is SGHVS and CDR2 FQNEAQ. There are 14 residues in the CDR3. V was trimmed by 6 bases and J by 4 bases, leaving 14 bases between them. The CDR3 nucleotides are TGTGCCAGCAGGAGACAAACTACCCCAGATACGCAGTATTTT. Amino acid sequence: CASRRQTTPDTQYF.

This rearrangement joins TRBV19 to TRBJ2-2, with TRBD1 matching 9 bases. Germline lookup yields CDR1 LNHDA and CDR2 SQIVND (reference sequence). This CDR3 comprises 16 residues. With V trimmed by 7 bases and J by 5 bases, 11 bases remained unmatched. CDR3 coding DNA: TGTGCCAGTAAGATCACAGGGGGCTTGGGAACCGGGGAGCTGTTTTTT. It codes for CASKITGGLGTGELFF.